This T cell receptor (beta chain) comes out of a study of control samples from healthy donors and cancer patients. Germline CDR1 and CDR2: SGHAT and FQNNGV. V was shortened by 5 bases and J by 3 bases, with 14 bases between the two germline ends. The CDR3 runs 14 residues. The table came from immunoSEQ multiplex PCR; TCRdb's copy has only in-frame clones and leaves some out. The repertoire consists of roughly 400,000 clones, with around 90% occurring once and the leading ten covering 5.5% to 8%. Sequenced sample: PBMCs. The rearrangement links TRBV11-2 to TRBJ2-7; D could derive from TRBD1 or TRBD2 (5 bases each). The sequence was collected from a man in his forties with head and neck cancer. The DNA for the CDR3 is TGTGCCAGCAGCAACGGGGTCGACAGCTACGAGCAGTACTTC. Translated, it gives CASSNGVDSYEQYF.